These T cell receptor beta chains were read from a single sample in a study of blood T cell repertoires in COVID-19. The table came from immunoSEQ multiplex PCR; TCRdb's copy has only in-frame clones and leaves some out. The data contain under 200,000 clones, 70% to 90% of them singletons. Source material: peripheral blood. The receptors shown here come from a man between 60 and 75 years old with COVID-19, enrolled during active disease. Each CDR3 is given with its conserved first and last residue. Fields, in order: clone size, D gene, J gene, V gene, CDR3 DNA, CDR3 protein. D genes are given only for firm matches. Size is omitted from some rows. Given values are once, few, many or a class for expanded clones.

clone_size: NA
d_call: NA
j_call: TRBJ2-4
v_call: TRBV29-1
cdr3_nt: TGCAGCGTCATGGACAGCCCCAAAAACATTCAGTACTTC
cdr3_aa: CSVMDSPKNIQYF

clone_size: NA
d_call: TRBD1
j_call: TRBJ1-1
v_call: TRBV6-5
cdr3_nt: TGTGCCAGCAGGTACACGACAGGGGGCACTGAAGCTTTCTTT
cdr3_aa: CASRYTTGGTEAFF

clone_size: NA
d_call: NA
j_call: TRBJ1-2
v_call: TRBV6-5
cdr3_nt: TGTGCCGTTCCGAAGGGGTTTAACTATGGCTACACCTTC
cdr3_aa: CAVPKGFNYGYTF

clone_size: NA
d_call: NA
j_call: TRBJ1-2
v_call: TRBV7-2
cdr3_nt: TGTGCCAGCAGCTTAGAGCTCGGAGGGTACTTCTACACCTTC
cdr3_aa: CASSLELGGYFYTF

clone_size: NA
d_call: NA
j_call: TRBJ1-1
v_call: TRBV19
cdr3_nt: TGTGCCAGTAGTATATCCGGGACAAAGAACACTGAAGCTTTCTTT
cdr3_aa: CASSISGTKNTEAFF

clone_size: NA
d_call: NA
j_call: TRBJ1-4
v_call: TRBV11-2
cdr3_nt: TGTGCCAGCAGCCTACAACCGACGGGGATGCGGGAAAAACTGTTTTTT
cdr3_aa: CASSLQPTGMREKLFF

clone_size: NA
d_call: NA
j_call: TRBJ2-1
v_call: TRBV30
cdr3_nt: TGTGCCTGGAGTCAGGAGGTCTTAAATGAGCAGTTCTTC
cdr3_aa: CAWSQEVLNEQFF

clone_size: NA
d_call: NA
j_call: TRBJ1-1
v_call: TRBV12-3/TRBV12-4
cdr3_nt: TGTGCCAGCAGTCACATGAACACTGAAGCTTTCTTT
cdr3_aa: CASSHMNTEAFF

clone_size: NA
d_call: NA
j_call: TRBJ2-1
v_call: TRBV6-5
cdr3_nt: TGTGCCAGCACAGAAGATTCGACAGCATACAATGAGCAGTTCTTC
cdr3_aa: CASTEDSTAYNEQFF

clone_size: NA
d_call: NA
j_call: TRBJ2-3
v_call: TRBV28
cdr3_nt: TGTGCCAGCAGTCCCGGAGGGCTCAGCACAGATACGCAGTATTTT
cdr3_aa: CASSPGGLSTDTQYF

clone_size: medium-sized
d_call: TRBD1
j_call: TRBJ1-2
v_call: TRBV28
cdr3_nt: TGTGCCAGCAGTCCCGGGACAGACTTCTATGGCTACACCTTC
cdr3_aa: CASSPGTDFYGYTF

clone_size: NA
d_call: NA
j_call: TRBJ2-3
v_call: TRBV5-1
cdr3_nt: TGCGCCAGCAGATCCGTAGGGACAAGCACAGATACGCAGTATTTT
cdr3_aa: CASRSVGTSTDTQYF

clone_size: once
d_call: NA
j_call: TRBJ2-7
v_call: TRBV28
cdr3_nt: TGTGCCAGCAGTTTACGACAGATCTCCTACGAGCAGTACTTC
cdr3_aa: CASSLRQISYEQYF

clone_size: NA
d_call: NA
j_call: TRBJ2-7
v_call: TRBV2
cdr3_nt: TGTGCCAGCAGGGGAGTCGGCTACGAGCAGTACTTC
cdr3_aa: CASRGVGYEQYF

clone_size: NA
d_call: NA
j_call: TRBJ2-7
v_call: TRBV11-2
cdr3_nt: TGTGCCAGCAGCTTCGGGTTCAGCTACGAGCAGTACTTC
cdr3_aa: CASSFGFSYEQYF

clone_size: NA
d_call: TRBD1
j_call: TRBJ2-1
v_call: TRBV27
cdr3_nt: TGTGCCAGCAGTTACTTATCCCGGGACAGGGAATACAATGAGCAGTTCTTC
cdr3_aa: CASSYLSRDREYNEQFF

clone_size: NA
d_call: TRBD1
j_call: TRBJ1-5
v_call: TRBV5-1
cdr3_nt: TGCGCCGTAGACAGGGACAATCAGCCCCAGCATTTT
cdr3_aa: CAVDRDNQPQHF

clone_size: NA
d_call: NA
j_call: TRBJ2-1
v_call: TRBV5-4
cdr3_nt: TGTGCCAGCAAACAAACAGGGCGGAATGAGCAGTTCTTC
cdr3_aa: CASKQTGRNEQFF

clone_size: few
d_call: TRBD1
j_call: TRBJ2-5
v_call: TRBV5-1
cdr3_nt: TGCGCCAGCAGCCCGACGACAGGGGGCCCTGGCCAAGAGACCCAGTACTTC
cdr3_aa: CASSPTTGGPGQETQYF

clone_size: few
d_call: TRBD1
j_call: TRBJ2-2
v_call: TRBV9
cdr3_nt: TGTGCCAGCAGCCAAGGGGACAGCCCGAGGTCCGGGGAGCTGTTTTTT
cdr3_aa: CASSQGDSPRSGELFF

clone_size: NA
d_call: NA
j_call: TRBJ1-1
v_call: TRBV20-1
cdr3_nt: TGCAGTGCTAGTGGGCAGGGAGGGGCCACTGAAGCTTTCTTT
cdr3_aa: CSASGQGGATEAFF

clone_size: NA
d_call: NA
j_call: TRBJ2-2
v_call: TRBV5-1
cdr3_nt: TGCGCCAGCAGCTTGGTTGCGGCAAACACCGGGGAGCTGTTTTTT
cdr3_aa: CASSLVAANTGELFF

clone_size: few
d_call: TRBD1
j_call: TRBJ2-1
v_call: TRBV3-1/TRBV3-2
cdr3_nt: TGTGCCAGCAGCCAGGGGACAGGGGGCTTCAATGAGCAGTTCTTC
cdr3_aa: CASSQGTGGFNEQFF

clone_size: NA
d_call: NA
j_call: TRBJ1-1
v_call: TRBV28
cdr3_nt: TGTGCCAGCAGCGACCCCAGGAATCGAGCTTTCTTT
cdr3_aa: CASSDPRNRAFF

clone_size: NA
d_call: NA
j_call: TRBJ1-2
v_call: TRBV29-1
cdr3_nt: TGCAGCGTTGAAGACTCTCTCAGGGGTGGCTACACCTTC
cdr3_aa: CSVEDSLRGGYTF

clone_size: NA
d_call: NA
j_call: TRBJ2-7
v_call: TRBV9
cdr3_nt: TGTGCCAGCAGCGTAGCCTACTCCACCTACGAGCAGTACTTC
cdr3_aa: CASSVAYSTYEQYF

clone_size: once
d_call: NA
j_call: TRBJ2-7
v_call: TRBV7-2
cdr3_nt: TGTGCCAGCAGCTCGACGCCTACGGGCGAGCAGTACTTC
cdr3_aa: CASSSTPTGEQYF

clone_size: few
d_call: NA
j_call: TRBJ1-2
v_call: TRBV27
cdr3_nt: TGTGCCAGCAGTTCCGCCAGGGATAACTATGGCTACACCTTC
cdr3_aa: CASSSARDNYGYTF

clone_size: NA
d_call: NA
j_call: TRBJ1-1
v_call: TRBV10-2
cdr3_nt: TGCGCCAGCAACCGAGACAGGCCCACTGAAGCTTTCTTT
cdr3_aa: CASNRDRPTEAFF